This T cell receptor (beta chain) was documented in a study of cytomegalovirus exposure and HLA in healthy donors (dated by TCRdb to about 2017). The study in broad terms: An earlier analysis of approximately 640 of the donors reported 250 to 350 Gb of sequence data and around 110 million unique TCR beta sequences from roughly 200 million T cells. Roughly 300 gigabases of sequencing data and 70 million to 85 million unique TCR sequences were included in an early release covering 550 to 800 HLA-typed donors. Of the 300 to 400 genotyped donors, roughly 80% fell in the genetic ancestry cluster associated with self-reported Caucasian donors. The study aimed to test whether cataloging public T cell receptors could reveal signatures of past pathogen exposure. The study profiled the T cell repertoires of hundreds of subjects by immunosequencing and related them to cytomegalovirus serostatus. A separate validation cohort of about 110 different subjects was used in addition to the approximately 670-subject first cohort. High-throughput TCR immunosequencing, statistical association of individual TCRs with disease status, and machine learning were combined to predict cytomegalovirus infection status. To study patterns of TCR occurrence, a later analysis re-analyzed previously published TCR beta repertoires from several hundred donors and added high-resolution HLA genotyping. Rather than drawing on any new phenotypic data, the later analysis identified candidate immune exposures from TCR beta sequences and the way those sequences occurred across donors. An earlier analysis of approximately 500 of the donors applied high-throughput TCR beta sequencing to assess whether each TCR beta V gene segment acted as functional or pseudogenic. Donor age, sex, ethnicity and CMV serostatus were collected together with the repertoire data. Genome-wide SNP genotypes for about 65% of the roughly 670 donors were used in a later genetic analysis, which treated that subset as a discovery cohort. Every discovery cohort repertoire had been produced on one sequencing platform. Both class I and class II loci were covered by HLA typing, at four-digit resolution. The number of typed donors differed by locus: about 620-640 for A, B, C, DRB1 and DQB1; approximately 520 for DQA1; some 610 for DPA1; and 400 to 480 for DPB1. A handful of DR-DQ haplotypes were handled as single units for association and clustering because linkage in the cohort was strong. Across about 370 genotyped donors of the cohort, an average of roughly 250,000 unique TCR beta nucleotide sequences per donor were sequenced, and around 19% of those sequences were non-productive. Study-wide conclusions, independent of this receptor: In an earlier analysis of about 600 of the donors, most TCR beta V segments appeared in productive rearrangements about 87% or about 30% of the time, broadly matching IMGT annotations. A later genetic analysis associated a missense DCLRE1C variant with V-gene and J-gene trimming of TCR beta chains, and an independent cohort replicated the association. Only TCR beta chains were sequenced in this cohort, and the absence of alpha or paired-chain data limited detectable features. In a later analysis, HLA-associated TCR beta chains were found to be more clonally expanded and to have lower generation probabilities than equally common non-associated chains. A group of highly shared sequence variants was considered likely to be a technical artifact of the sequencing pipeline. Several of the top co-occurrence clusters appeared to be linked to parvovirus B19, influenza, CMV and Epstein-Barr virus, according to a later analysis. A few of the identified cytomegalovirus-associated TCR beta chains were confirmed in vitro to be specific for cytomegalovirus antigens. A later analysis found that TCR association rates varied across HLA loci, with DRB1 alleles showing the most associated TCRs and HLA-C alleles the fewest. In a later genetic analysis, fewer N-insertions in productive TCRs were reported among donors in an Asian-associated ancestry cluster than the roughly 700-donor mean. When HLA alleles, especially DR and DQ, strongly co-occurred, TCR associations were difficult to assign to individual alleles. The study gave a list of 150 to 200 TCR beta chains associated with cytomegalovirus. CMV serostatus was the only immune exposure information available for the cohort. Seventeen rarely observed V segments, including chromosome 9 orphons, were excluded from the earlier analysis of a few hundred of the donors because counts were too low. Correlated functional status among segregating V segments might be attributable to linkage disequilibrium, but an unknown experimental factor could not be ruled out. HLA typing was unavailable for some donors at each locus, so association tests used only the typed subset. A further reported finding was that TCR beta sequences accurately predicted the HLA-A and HLA-B alleles for most subjects in the first cohort. Sequencing depth was assumed to be roughly uniform across donors in the presence/absence analyses, though that assumption may not hold. A later analysis associated about 17,000 TCR beta sequences with specific HLA alleles at a false discovery rate of 0.05. The 87-base-pair reads could not distinguish some IMGT-functional V segments, including TRBV6-2 and TRBV6-3, so those segments were excluded. Most CMV-associated TCR beta chains appeared to be HLA-restricted in a later analysis, and the HLA associations seemed to be driven largely by CMV exposure. The classifier was reported to diagnose cytomegalovirus status with high specificity and sensitivity in both the original and validation cohorts. Most TCR sequences were seen in very few donors, while some public TCRs were found in many individuals. According to the authors, the approach could potentially be generalized to other disease states and immunological phenotypes.

Libraries came from the immunoSEQ multiplex PCR assay. The multiplex PCR relied on a mix of 60 forward primers for TCR Vbeta segments and 13 reverse primers for TCR Jbeta segments. The CDR3 region of rearranged TCR beta genes was amplified from genomic DNA with a multiplex PCR assay. The Illumina HiSeq System was used to sequence the amplified TCR beta libraries as 87-base-pair reads. Per the original workflow: A later analysis counted about 76 million unique TCR beta chains across the 500 to 850 repertoires, and about 10 million of these chains were shared by at least two donors. Raw reads were error-corrected and collapsed into unique sequences with a nearest-neighbor algorithm that merged closely related sequences to remove PCR and sequencing errors. V, D and J gene segments were assigned by aligning CDR3 sequences to IMGT reference sequences. Each retained sequence needed at least a six-nucleotide match to both a V gene segment and a J gene segment. Rearrangements were called productive when the CDR3 lacked stop codons and stayed in frame with V and J; all others were non-productive. Following IMGT convention, CDR3 was defined as the stretch from the second conserved V-encoded cysteine to the conserved J-encoded phenylalanine. The earlier analysis of some 540 of the donors excluded any sequence lacking an unambiguous match to a single V gene segment. In an earlier analysis of 587 of the donors, V segments were called functional above 56.7% productive rearrangements and were called segregating when the between-donor standard deviation exceeded 5%. A statistical classification framework was built for diagnosing cytomegalovirus status from the catalog of TCR beta chain sequences. In a later analysis, TCR nucleotide sequences were compared against IMGT/GENE-DB human TR gene sequences so that V and J genes could be assigned. The TCRdist pipeline was used in a later analysis to assign CDR3 sequences and most-parsimonious VDJ recombination scenarios. In a later analysis, every TCR beta chain was defined by the combination of its CDR3 amino acid sequence and its V-gene family, and reads without a unique V-gene family were dropped. In a later analysis, fewer than 650 highly shared, low-generation-probability nucleotide sequences were removed to address suspected cross-contamination and a sequencing artifact. In a later analysis, a clonal expansion index for each public chain was calculated from normalized within-repertoire ranks of inferred template counts. A later analysis computed generation probabilities with a VDJ recombination model fitted to out-of-frame rearrangements, and checked the results against IGoR. A later analysis scored TCR-TCR, TCR-HLA and TCR-CMV co-occurrence with hypergeometric tests, applying a repertoire-size bias correction to TCR pairs. A later analysis estimated false discovery rates by permuting HLA or CMV assignments 20 times. A later analysis grouped co-occurring TCRs with DBSCAN, adding TCRdist sequence similarity when clustering within HLA-allele-positive subsets. Repertoires with fewer than 30,000 or more than 120,000 public chains were left out of co-occurrence clustering, as were about 5 repertoires with anomalous nucleotide sharing. Not all clones reach the TCRdb copy of this immuneACCESS table, which keeps in-frame sequences only. Checked studies attribute under half of the gap to unresolved V genes and leave the rest unexplained. V and J calls and clone size are those listed in that table; D and trimming were worked out from the DNA. The sample data list over 200,000 clones, and around 80% of these were observed just once. The leading ten clones occupy approximately 2.6% of the sample.

Concerning this clone: Its specific antigen is unknown. No base qualities exist here, and no much larger clone lies one base off it.

The CDR3 numbers 13 residues from cysteine through phenylalanine. Here the CDR3 DNA is all that survives: 39 bases in frame from base 1. V is pared back by 2 bases and J by 8 bases, with 10 bases lying between the germline termini. CDR1 is given as SNHLY and CDR2 as FYNNEI, both from the germline V gene. The cohort consisted of some 730 healthy bone marrow donors. At the time of sampling, every cohort member was nominally healthy, though immune exposures that went unrecorded were likely present. The donor was CMV seropositive and was included in the group of some 290 seropositive cohort members. A peripheral blood sample was collected from each donor, and TCR beta sequencing was performed on peripheral blood mononuclear cells. Genomic DNA was extracted from the blood cell samples with the Qiagen DNeasy Blood Extraction Kit.

Recombination joined TRBV2 with TRBJ1-5, with the D segment identity uncertain. The sample comprised PBMCs. The clonotype comes from a woman aged 55-69 years in good health and CMV-seropositive. This receptor carries the CDR3 CASSEPIPKPQHF. The DNA reads as follows: TGTGCCAGCAGTGAACCAATTCCTAAGCCCCAGCATTTT.